Given below is one T cell receptor beta chain in context. One base away lies a much larger clone, so this may be a sequencing read error. This specimen comes from a study of CD8 T cells in ankylosing spondylitis. TCRdb redid the calling of the 5' RACE reads with MiXCR, one entry per CDR3 protein. The repertoire holds roughly 120,000 distinct CDR3 sequences, with roughly 13% as singletons. Germline CDR1 SQVTM, CDR2 ANQGSEA. This CDR3 has 11 residues. This sequence was found in a female donor with ankylosing spondylitis or in good health (not recorded which). The sample consisted of blood, either unsorted or a sorted T cell fraction (not recorded which). The V and J genes are TRBV29-1 and TRBJ2-7; D unclear. DNA of the CDR3: TGCAGCGTGGGAAAAGGCTACCAGCAGTACTTC. This gives the protein CSVGKGYQQYF.